Listed below are T cell receptor beta chains from one sample, sequenced in a study of blood T cell repertoires in COVID-19. Some clones are missing from TCRdb's copy, which holds only in-frame ones; the method was immunoSEQ multiplex PCR. This sample yields over 95,000 clones, of which more than 65% are seen a single time; roughly 1.4% belongs to the top ten. Sequencing input: peripheral blood. These TCRs come from a man in his forties or fifties with acute or convalescent COVID-19. CDR3s include the opening cysteine and the closing phenylalanine or tryptophan. A D gene is named only where the DNA matches it firmly. Where a row states a size, it is once, few, many or the class of an expanded clone; other rows omit it.

DNA	CDR3	V	size	D	J
TGTGCCAGTAGTATAGGAGCGGGGAACTATGGCTACACCTTC	CASSIGAGNYGYTF	TRBV19	NA	NA	TRBJ1-2
TGCGCCAGCAGCCCGGGGACAGGGAGAGAAAAACTGTTTTTT	CASSPGTGREKLFF	TRBV5-1	NA	TRBD1	TRBJ1-4
TGTGCCAGCAGGCCGGGTGGGAGCACTGAAGCTTTCTTT	CASRPGGSTEAFF	TRBV12-3/TRBV12-4	NA	NA	TRBJ1-1
TGTGCCAGCAGCTTAGCGGACAGGGCACACGGGGAGCTGTTTTTT	CASSLADRAHGELFF	TRBV7-6	NA	TRBD1	TRBJ2-2
TGTGCCAGTAGTCTTACAGCGGGGGGGAGAGCCGGGGAGCTGTTTTTT	CASSLTAGGRAGELFF	TRBV19	NA	TRBD2	TRBJ2-2
TGCGCCAGCAGCTTGGGCCCGACAGGAGGCTACGAGCAGTACTTC	CASSLGPTGGYEQYF	TRBV5-1	many	NA	TRBJ2-7
TGTGCCAGCAGGCTGGGTCGCTCGGGCACTGAAGCTTTCTTT	CASRLGRSGTEAFF	TRBV6-5	NA	NA	TRBJ1-1
TGTGCCAGTAAACGGACAGGGGGGGAAGTGACTGAAGCTTTCTTT	CASKRTGGEVTEAFF	TRBV6-5	NA	TRBD1	TRBJ1-1
TGTGCCAGCAGCAAGACAGGGGCTGGAAACACCATATATTTT	CASSKTGAGNTIYF	TRBV6-5	NA	TRBD1	TRBJ1-3
TGTGCCAGCAGCTTAACGGTGGCAGACACTGAAGCTTTCTTT	CASSLTVADTEAFF	TRBV7-3	NA	NA	TRBJ1-1
TGTGCCAGCAGTTACTCGGAGTCCGATTCACCCCTCCACTTT	CASSYSESDSPLHF	TRBV6-5	NA	NA	TRBJ1-6
TGTGCCAGCAGCCAAGCCTTTTTTCAGAACAATGAGCAGTTCTTC	CASSQAFFQNNEQFF	TRBV4-2	NA	NA	TRBJ2-1
TGTGCCAGCATTATGCACGATAGTAATAATTCACCCCTCCACTTT	CASIMHDSNNSPLHF	TRBV6-5	once	NA	TRBJ1-6
TGTGCCAGCATGGGGCAGTCGAACACCGGGGAGCTGTTTTTT	CASMGQSNTGELFF	TRBV2	NA	NA	TRBJ2-2
TGCGCCAGCAGCCTACCTACTGAGACGCAGTATTTT	CASSLPTETQYF	TRBV5-1	NA	NA	TRBJ2-3
TGTGCCAGCAGCGTAGAACTAGCGAGCGAGACCCAGTACTTC	CASSVELASETQYF	TRBV9	once	TRBD2	TRBJ2-5
TGTGCCACCAGTGATTTAGGCAGGGCCCATGGCTACACCTTC	CATSDLGRAHGYTF	TRBV24-1	NA	NA	TRBJ1-2
TGTGCCACCAGTCAAGCCTCACTAGCGGGGGGGCAGGGTACGCAGTATTTT	CATSQASLAGGQGTQYF	TRBV15	NA	TRBD2	TRBJ2-3
TGCAGTGCTAGTCGGCTAGCGGGGGCCACAGATACGCAGTATTTT	CSASRLAGATDTQYF	TRBV20-1	NA	TRBD2	TRBJ2-3
TGTGCCAGTAGCCCCGGGACAGGGGATTACAATGAGCAGTTCTTC	CASSPGTGDYNEQFF	TRBV19	NA	TRBD1	TRBJ2-1
TGTGCCAGCAGTTTATATGGAGCGACCCAGTACTTC	CASSLYGATQYF	TRBV12-3/TRBV12-4	NA	NA	TRBJ2-5
TGTGCCAGTAGTATCAGCACAGGGGGTCAGCCCCAGCATTTT	CASSISTGGQPQHF	TRBV19	NA	TRBD1	TRBJ1-5
TGTGCCAGCAGTTCAGGGGGCAGCAATCAGCCCCAGCATTTT	CASSSGGSNQPQHF	TRBV28	NA	TRBD1	TRBJ1-5
TGTGCCAGCAGTGATCCCCGGACAGGGACCAACAATGAGCAGTTCTTC	CASSDPRTGTNNEQFF	TRBV25-1	once	TRBD1	TRBJ2-1
TGTGCCAGCAGCCCTACGGGTCTGGCGGGGGGGCCGGACACCGGGGAGCTGTTTTTT	CASSPTGLAGGPDTGELFF	TRBV11-2	NA	TRBD2	TRBJ2-2
TGTGCCAGCAGTTACCCACCCCAACTATCGGGGTGGGATGAGCAGTTCTTC	CASSYPPQLSGWDEQFF	TRBV6-2/TRBV6-3	NA	NA	TRBJ2-1
TGCGCCAGCAGCCAGGGTGGGGCCAACGTCCTGACTTTC	CASSQGGANVLTF	TRBV5-1	few	NA	TRBJ2-6
TGTGCCAGCAGCCAGACAGGGGTTCCGGATGGCTACACCTTC	CASSQTGVPDGYTF	TRBV3-1/TRBV3-2	NA	TRBD1	TRBJ1-2
TGTGCCACCACGCAGGGGGACTATGGCTACACCTTC	CATTQGDYGYTF	TRBV3-1/TRBV3-2	NA	TRBD1	TRBJ1-2
TGCGCCAGCAGCCGGGTCCCCGGACAGGGCTCCTACGAGCAGTACTTC	CASSRVPGQGSYEQYF	TRBV4-1	once	TRBD1	TRBJ2-7
TGCGCCAGCAGCCAAGAGGGGGCAGGGAACGGTGAGACCCAGTACTTC	CASSQEGAGNGETQYF	TRBV4-1	NA	NA	TRBJ2-5
TGTGCCAGCAGCGTCGCTACTAGCCTTTCCTACGAGCAGTACTTC	CASSVATSLSYEQYF	TRBV6-5	NA	NA	TRBJ2-7
TGTGCCAGTTCGACAGGGTCAAATTCACCCCTCCACTTT	CASSTGSNSPLHF	TRBV6-5	NA	TRBD1	TRBJ1-6
TGTGCCACCAGCGGACTAGCGGGGCGAAGTTACAATGAGCAGTTCTTC	CATSGLAGRSYNEQFF	TRBV24-1	NA	TRBD2	TRBJ2-1
TGTGCCAGCAGCTACAGGGTGGAGACTGAAGCTTTCTTT	CASSYRVETEAFF	TRBV7-9	once	NA	TRBJ1-1
TGTGCCAGCAGTTTAGACAGGGTAAATTCACCCCTCCACTTT	CASSLDRVNSPLHF	TRBV28	NA	TRBD1	TRBJ1-6
TGTGCCAGCAGTGAAGGGGGGGGACAGGGGCGCGAGCAGTACTTC	CASSEGGGQGREQYF	TRBV2	NA	TRBD1	TRBJ2-7
TGTGCCAGCAGGGACCGACAGGGGAACACTGAAGCTTTCTTT	CASRDRQGNTEAFF	TRBV28	once	TRBD1	TRBJ1-1
TGTGCCAGCAGCCGGACAGTTCCATTCTACGAGCAGTACTTC	CASSRTVPFYEQYF	TRBV7-8	NA	NA	TRBJ2-7
TGTGCCAGCAGCCCACACTCCCAGGGAACCTATAATTCACCCCTCCACTTT	CASSPHSQGTYNSPLHF	TRBV11-2	NA	NA	TRBJ1-6
TGTGCCAGCGCGATTTCCGGGGACAGGGGGGCGACCCAGTACTTC	CASAISGDRGATQYF	TRBV6-5	NA	TRBD1	TRBJ2-5
TGTGCCAGTAGCATTGAGCGGAGTTATGGCTACACCTTC	CASSIERSYGYTF	TRBV19	NA	NA	TRBJ1-2
TGTGCCAGTACGTCGACAGGGATCTATGGCTACACCTTC	CASTSTGIYGYTF	TRBV19	NA	TRBD1	TRBJ1-2
TGTGCCAGCGCCCGGGACAGGGCCAACTATGGCTACACCTTC	CASARDRANYGYTF	TRBV6-5	NA	TRBD1	TRBJ1-2
TGTGCCAGTAGTGCCGTCTCAGGGAGGTACAATGAGCAGTTCTTC	CASSAVSGRYNEQFF	TRBV19	NA	NA	TRBJ2-1
TGTGCCAGCAGCCGACTCCTAGCGGGGGGGCTCAATGAGCAGTTCTTC	CASSRLLAGGLNEQFF	TRBV14	NA	TRBD2	TRBJ2-1
TGTGCCAGTAGTATAGGTGCGGCCGCAGATACGCAGTATTTT	CASSIGAAADTQYF	TRBV19	NA	NA	TRBJ2-3
TGTGCCAGTAGTATCAACAGGGGGTCGGCTGAAGCTTTCTTT	CASSINRGSAEAFF	TRBV19	NA	TRBD1	TRBJ1-1